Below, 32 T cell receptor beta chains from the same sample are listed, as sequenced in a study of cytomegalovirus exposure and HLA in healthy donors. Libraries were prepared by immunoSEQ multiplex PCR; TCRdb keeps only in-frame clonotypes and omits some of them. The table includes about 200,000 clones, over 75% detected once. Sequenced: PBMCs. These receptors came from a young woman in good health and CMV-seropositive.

CDR3 sequence: CAWSFWGAEAFF. The CDR3 nucleotides are TGTGCCTGGAGCTTTTGGGGAGCTGAAGCTTTCTTT. This sequence joins TRBV30 and TRBJ1-1; unclear D gene. Per the germline V gene, CDR1 is GTSNPN and CDR2 is SVGIG (reference sequence). The CDR3 extends over 12 amino acids. Trimming pared 3 bases from V and 6 bases from J, leaving 11 bases between.

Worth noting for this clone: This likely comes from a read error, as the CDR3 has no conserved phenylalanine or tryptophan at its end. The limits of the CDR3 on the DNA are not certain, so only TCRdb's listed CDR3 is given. The CDR3 here is CASSAPGDIRTL. The rearrangement links TRBV28 to TRBJ2-7; the D segment call TRBD2 is taken from the table without a DNA check. From its first to its last residue, the CDR3 has 12 amino acids. CDR1 is MDHEN and CDR2 is SYDVKM in the germline V gene.

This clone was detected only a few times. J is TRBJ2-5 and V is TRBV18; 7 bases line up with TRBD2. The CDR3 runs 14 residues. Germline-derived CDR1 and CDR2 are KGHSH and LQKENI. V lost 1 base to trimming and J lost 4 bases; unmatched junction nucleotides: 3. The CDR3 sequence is CASSPRGGTETQYF. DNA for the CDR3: TGTGCCAGCTCACCACGCGGGGGAACAGAGACCCAGTACTTC.

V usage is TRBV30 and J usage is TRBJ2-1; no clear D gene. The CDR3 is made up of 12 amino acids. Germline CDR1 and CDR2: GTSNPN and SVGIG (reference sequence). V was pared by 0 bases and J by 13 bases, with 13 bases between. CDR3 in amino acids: CAWSVLRGYQFF. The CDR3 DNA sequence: TGTGCCTGGAGTGTACTGAGAGGCTACCAGTTCTTC. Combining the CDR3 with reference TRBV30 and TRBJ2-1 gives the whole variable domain SQTIHQWPATLVQPVGSPLSLECTVEGTSNPNLYWYRQAAGRGLQLLFYSVGIGQISSEVPQNLSASRPQDRQFILSSKKLLLSDSGFYLCAWSVLRGYQFFGPGTRLTVL.

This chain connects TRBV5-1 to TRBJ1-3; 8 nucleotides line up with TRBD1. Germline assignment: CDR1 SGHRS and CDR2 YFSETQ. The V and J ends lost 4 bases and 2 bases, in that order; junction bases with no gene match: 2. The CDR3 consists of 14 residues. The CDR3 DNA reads TGCGCCAGCAGCCCGGACAGGGCTGGAAACACCATATATTTT. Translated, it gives CASSPDRAGNTIYF.

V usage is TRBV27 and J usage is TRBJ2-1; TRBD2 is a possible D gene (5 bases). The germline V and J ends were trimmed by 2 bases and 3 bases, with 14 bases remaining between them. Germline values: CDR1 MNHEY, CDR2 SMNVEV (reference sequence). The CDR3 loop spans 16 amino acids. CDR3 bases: TGTGCCAGCAGTTTAAGTTCTAGCATAAGCTACAATGAGCAGTTCTTC. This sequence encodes CASSLSSSISYNEQFF.

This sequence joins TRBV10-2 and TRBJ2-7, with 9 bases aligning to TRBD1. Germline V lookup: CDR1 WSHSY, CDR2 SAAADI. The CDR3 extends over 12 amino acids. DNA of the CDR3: TGCGCATGTAGGACAGGGACAGGGGAGCAGTACTTC. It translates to CACRTGTGEQYF.

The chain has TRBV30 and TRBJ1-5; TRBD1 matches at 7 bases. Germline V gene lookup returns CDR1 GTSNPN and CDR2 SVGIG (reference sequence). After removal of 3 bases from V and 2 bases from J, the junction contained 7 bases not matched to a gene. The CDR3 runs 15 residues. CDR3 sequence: CAWSPTGWGNQPQHF. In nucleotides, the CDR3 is TGTGCCTGGAGCCCGACAGGGTGGGGCAATCAGCCCCAGCATTTT.

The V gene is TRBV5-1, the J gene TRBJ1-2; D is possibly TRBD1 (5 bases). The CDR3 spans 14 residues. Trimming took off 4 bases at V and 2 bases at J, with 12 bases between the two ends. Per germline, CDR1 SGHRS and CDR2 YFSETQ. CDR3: CASSQAPGNYGYTF. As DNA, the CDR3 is TGCGCCAGCAGCCAGGCCCCAGGGAACTATGGCTACACCTTC.

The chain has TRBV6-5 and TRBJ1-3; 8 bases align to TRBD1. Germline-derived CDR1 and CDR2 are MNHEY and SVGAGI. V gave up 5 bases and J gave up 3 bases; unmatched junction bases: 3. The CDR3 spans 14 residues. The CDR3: CASSPDRGGNTIYF. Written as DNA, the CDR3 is TGTGCCAGCAGTCCCGACAGGGGTGGAAACACCATATATTTT.

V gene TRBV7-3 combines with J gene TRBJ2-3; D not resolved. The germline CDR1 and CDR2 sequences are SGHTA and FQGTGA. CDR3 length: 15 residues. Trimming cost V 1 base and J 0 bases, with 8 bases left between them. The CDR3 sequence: CASSLIATSTDTQYF. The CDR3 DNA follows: TGTGCCAGCAGCTTAATCGCGACTAGCACAGATACGCAGTATTTT.

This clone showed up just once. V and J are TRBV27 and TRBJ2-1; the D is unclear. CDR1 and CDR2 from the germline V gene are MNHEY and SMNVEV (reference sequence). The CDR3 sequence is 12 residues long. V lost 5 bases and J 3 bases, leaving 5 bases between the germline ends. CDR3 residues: CASSLGYNEQFF. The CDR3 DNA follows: TGTGCCAGCAGTCTAGGCTACAATGAGCAGTTCTTC.

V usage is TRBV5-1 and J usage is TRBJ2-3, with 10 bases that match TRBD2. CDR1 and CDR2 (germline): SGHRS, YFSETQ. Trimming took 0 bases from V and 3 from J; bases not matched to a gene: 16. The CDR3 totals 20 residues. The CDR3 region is CASSLALSTVAGGLTDTQYF. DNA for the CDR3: TGCGCCAGCAGCTTGGCCCTCAGTACGGTAGCGGGAGGTTTGACAGATACGCAGTATTTT.

In nucleotides, the CDR3 is TGTGCCAGCAGTGGGGGGAGGGTCCGGAGCACTGAAGCTTTCTTT. Translation gives CASSGGRVRSTEAFF. The chain uses TRBV27 and TRBJ1-1; TRBD1 might be the D (5 bases). Deletions cut 5 bases from V and 4 bases from J, with 17 bases between. The CDR3 spans 15 residues. Per the germline V gene, CDR1 is MNHEY and CDR2 is SMNVEV (reference sequence).

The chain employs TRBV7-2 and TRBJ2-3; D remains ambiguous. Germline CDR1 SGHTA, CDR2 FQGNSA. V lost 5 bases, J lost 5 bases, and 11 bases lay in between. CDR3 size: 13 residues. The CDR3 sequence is CASSTQVEDTQYF. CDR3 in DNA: TGTGCCAGCAGCACCCAGGTAGAAGATACGCAGTATTTT.

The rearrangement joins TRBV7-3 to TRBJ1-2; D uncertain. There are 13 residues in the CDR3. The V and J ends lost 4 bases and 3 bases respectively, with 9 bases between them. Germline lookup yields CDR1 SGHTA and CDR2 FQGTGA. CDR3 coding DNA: TGTGCCAGCAGCTCCAACGGAGACTATGGCTACACCTTC. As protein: CASSSNGDYGYTF.

The CDR3 loop reads CASSYSPRGDQPQHF. The CDR3, as DNA: TGTGCCAGCAGTTACTCGCCCAGGGGTGATCAGCCCCAGCATTTT. This rearrangement joins TRBV6-5 to TRBJ1-5; maybe TRBD1 (6 bases). Per the germline V gene, CDR1 is MNHEY and CDR2 is SVGAGI. This CDR3 has 15 residues. Between the trimmed V and J ends, which lost 0 bases and 5 bases, there was a span of 11 bases.

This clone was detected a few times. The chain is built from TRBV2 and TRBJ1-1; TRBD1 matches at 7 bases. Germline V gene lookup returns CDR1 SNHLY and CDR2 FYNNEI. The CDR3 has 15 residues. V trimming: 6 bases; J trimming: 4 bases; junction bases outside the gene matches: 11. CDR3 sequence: CASSETTGSGTEAFF. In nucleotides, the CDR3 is TGTGCCAGCAGCGAGACGACAGGGTCTGGCACTGAAGCTTTCTTT.

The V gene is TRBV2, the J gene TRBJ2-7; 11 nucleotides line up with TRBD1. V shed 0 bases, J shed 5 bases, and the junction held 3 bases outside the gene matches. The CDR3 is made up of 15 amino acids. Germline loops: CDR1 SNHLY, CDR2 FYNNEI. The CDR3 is CASSEARTGGDEQYF. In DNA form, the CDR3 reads TGTGCCAGCAGTGAAGCAAGGACAGGGGGCGACGAGCAGTACTTC.

CDR3 coding DNA: TGCAGCGGCGCTAAGGACAGCGCCTACGAGCAGTACTTC. Amino acids: CSGAKDSAYEQYF. The gene calls are TRBV29-1 and TRBJ2-7; D possibly corresponds to TRBD1 (6 bases). Germline V gene data show CDR1 as SQVTM and CDR2 as ANQGSEA. The V end was cut by 7 bases, the J end by 2 bases, with 15 bases between. There are 13 residues in the CDR3.

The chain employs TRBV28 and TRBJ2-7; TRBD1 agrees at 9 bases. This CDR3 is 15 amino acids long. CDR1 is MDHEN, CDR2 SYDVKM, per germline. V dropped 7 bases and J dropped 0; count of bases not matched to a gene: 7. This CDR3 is CASISGQGSSYEQYF. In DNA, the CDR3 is TGTGCCAGCATCTCTGGACAGGGGAGCTCCTACGAGCAGTACTTC. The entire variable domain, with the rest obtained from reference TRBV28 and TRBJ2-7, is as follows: DVKVTQSSRYLVKRTGEKVFLECVQDMDHENMFWYRQDPGLGLRLIYFSYDVKMKEKGDIPEGYSVSREKKERFSLILESASTNQTSMYLCASISGQGSSYEQYFGPGTRLTVT.

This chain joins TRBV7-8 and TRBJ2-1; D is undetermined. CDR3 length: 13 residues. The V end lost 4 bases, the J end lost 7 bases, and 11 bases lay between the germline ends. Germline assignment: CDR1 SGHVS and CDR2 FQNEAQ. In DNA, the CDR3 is TGTGCCAGCAGCTCCCAATTGAGTAATGAGCAGTTCTTC. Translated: CASSSQLSNEQFF.

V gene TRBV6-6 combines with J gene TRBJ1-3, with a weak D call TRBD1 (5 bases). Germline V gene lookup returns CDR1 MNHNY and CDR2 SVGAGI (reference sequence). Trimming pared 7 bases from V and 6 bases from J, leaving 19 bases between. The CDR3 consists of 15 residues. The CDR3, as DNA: TGTGCCAGCAACTTACGTGGAGGGGAGGCAAACACCATATATTTT. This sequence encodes CASNLRGGEANTIYF.

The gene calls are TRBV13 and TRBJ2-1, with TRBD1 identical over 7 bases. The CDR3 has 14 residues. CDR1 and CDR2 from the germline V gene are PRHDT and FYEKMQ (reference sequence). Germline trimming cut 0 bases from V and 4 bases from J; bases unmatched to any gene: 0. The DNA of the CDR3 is TGTGCCAGCAGCTTAGGGGACAGGTACAATGAGCAGTTCTTC. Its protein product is CASSLGDRYNEQFF.

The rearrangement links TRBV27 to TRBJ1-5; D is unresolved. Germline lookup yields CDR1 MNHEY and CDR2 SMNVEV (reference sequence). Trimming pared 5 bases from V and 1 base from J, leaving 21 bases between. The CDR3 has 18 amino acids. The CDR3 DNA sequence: TGTGCCAGCAGTCCCCGCCAGTCCCCGAGGCACAGCAATCAGCCCCAGCATTTT. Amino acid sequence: CASSPRQSPRHSNQPQHF.

This chain's CDR3 is CASSFPNPGLRGGQPQHF. The DNA of the CDR3 is TGTGCCAGTAGTTTCCCAAATCCCGGGCTCCGGGGGGGTCAGCCCCAGCATTTT. V and J are TRBV19 and TRBJ1-5, with a weak D call TRBD1 (5 bases). Germline V gene sequence: CDR1 LNHDA, CDR2 SQIVND (reference sequence). CDR3 length: 18 amino acids. V lost 5 bases, J lost 6 bases, and 26 bases lay in between. The complete variable domain, with remaining parts taken from reference TRBV19 and TRBJ1-5, reads DGGITQSPKYLFRKEGQNVTLSCEQNLNHDAMYWYRQDPGQGLRLIYYSQIVNDFQKGDIAEGYSVSREKKESFPLTVTSAQKNPTAFYLCASSFPNPGLRGGQPQHFGDGTRLSIL.

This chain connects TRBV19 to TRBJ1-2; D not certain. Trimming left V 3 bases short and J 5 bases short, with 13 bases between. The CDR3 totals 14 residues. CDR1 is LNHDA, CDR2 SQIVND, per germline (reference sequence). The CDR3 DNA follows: TGTGCCAGTAGTATTCGAGCGGGCGAATATGGCTACACCTTC. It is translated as CASSIRAGEYGYTF.

CDR3 loop: CASRRQGDYGYTF. Here the CDR3 DNA reads TGTGCCAGCAGGAGACAGGGCGACTATGGCTACACCTTC. The genes are TRBV2 and TRBJ1-2, with 7 positions matching TRBD1. The CDR3 runs to 13 residues. V dropped 6 bases and J dropped 3; count of bases not matched to a gene: 4. Looked up from germline, CDR1 is SNHLY and CDR2 is FYNNEI.

The CDR3 reads CASSYEPRGSYGYTF. CDR3 DNA sequence: TGTGCCAGCAGTTACGAACCCCGTGGGAGCTATGGCTACACCTTC. This rearrangement joins TRBV6-5 to TRBJ1-2; D not certain. V shed 2 bases and J shed 4 bases, with 14 bases lying between them. Germline V gene lookup returns CDR1 MNHEY and CDR2 SVGAGI. This CDR3 is 15 amino acids long.

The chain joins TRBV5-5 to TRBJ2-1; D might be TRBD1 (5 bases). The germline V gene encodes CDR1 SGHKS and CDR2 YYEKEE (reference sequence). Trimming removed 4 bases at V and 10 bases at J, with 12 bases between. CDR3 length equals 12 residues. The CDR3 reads CASSRDSYEQFF. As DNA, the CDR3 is TGTGCCAGCAGCCGCGACAGCTACGAGCAGTTCTTC. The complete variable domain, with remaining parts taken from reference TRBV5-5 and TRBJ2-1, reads DAGVTQSPTHLIKTRGQQVTLRCSPISGHKSVSWYQQVLGQGPQFIFQYYEKEERGRGNFPDRFSARQFPNYSSELNVNALLLGDSALYLCASSRDSYEQFFGPGTRLTVL.

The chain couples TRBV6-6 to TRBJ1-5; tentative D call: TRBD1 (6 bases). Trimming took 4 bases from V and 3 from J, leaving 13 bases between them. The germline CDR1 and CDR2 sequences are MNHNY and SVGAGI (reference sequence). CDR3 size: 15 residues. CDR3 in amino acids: CASSSGAGINQPQHF. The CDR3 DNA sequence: TGTGCCAGCAGTTCAGGGGCAGGGATCAATCAGCCCCAGCATTTT.

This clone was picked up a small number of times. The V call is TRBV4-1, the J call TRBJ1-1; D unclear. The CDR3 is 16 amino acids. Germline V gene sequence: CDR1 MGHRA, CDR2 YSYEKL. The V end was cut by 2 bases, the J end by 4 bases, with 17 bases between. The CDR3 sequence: CASSQTGIQVPTEAFF. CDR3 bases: TGCGCCAGCAGCCAAACCGGAATCCAGGTGCCCACTGAAGCTTTCTTT.